This T cell receptor (beta chain) derives from a study of regulatory T cells in long-lasting Graves disease. Study summary: The study counted Graves' disease as persistent given over 5 years of antithyroid drugs and positive TSH receptor antibodies.

The sample's time point: persistent/refractory GD, antithyroid drugs over 5 years with positive TRAb. From RNA extracted from PBMCs, the TCR library was made. A peripheral blood sample, roughly 8.8 milliliters in volume, was drawn into EDTA tubes. Concerning this clonotype itself: The antigen remains undetermined.

Study results and caveats: With under 3,500 shared public clonotypes, persistent patients exceeded new patients, who shared 966.

V dropped 2 bases and J dropped 5 bases, with 10 bases sitting between them. The germline V gene encodes CDR1 MDHEN and CDR2 SYDVKM. This CDR3 region has 14 residues. For TCR beta, libraries came from iRepertoire HTBI primers and Arm-PCR of CDR3 regions. TCRdb re-derived calls from the multiplex PCR reads in MiXCR, one entry per CDR3 protein. The data contain 430,000 or so distinct CDR3 sequences, around 23% of them seen just once; the ten biggest clones take up roughly an eighth. Sequenced material: peripheral blood mononuclear cells (PBMCs), taken when the disease was refractory, from a patient treated with antithyroid drugs. The sequence was obtained from a female donor with Graves disease. The chain employs TRBV28 and TRBJ2-1; D is undetermined. The CDR3 reads CASSLNFGDNEQFF. CDR3 nucleotide sequence: TGTGCCAGCAGTTTAAATTTTGGGGACAATGAGCAGTTCTTC.